A selection of T cell receptor beta chains follows, all from one sample in a study of early T cells in non-severe SARS-CoV-2 infection. TCRdb reprocessed the 5' RACE reads with MiXCR, giving one entry per CDR3 protein. Altogether approximately 120,000 distinct CDR3 sequences are present, 15% being singletons, with the ten largest covering 20% to 25%. Sample: whole blood. These receptors came from an adult who was a healthcare worker with PCR-confirmed SARS-CoV-2 infection or an uninfected control (not recorded which). Each CDR3 is given with its conserved first and last residue. A D gene is named only where the DNA matches it firmly. The size entry is marked missing in some rows and otherwise reads once, few, many or a size class.

j_call: TRBJ1-2; clone_size: few; v_call: TRBV12-3/TRBV12-4; d_call: NA; cdr3_aa: CASSLGSGAEGGYTF; cdr3_nt: TGTGCCAGCAGTCTTGGGAGTGGGGCCGAGGGTGGCTACACCTTC
j_call: TRBJ2-7; clone_size: few; v_call: TRBV18; d_call: NA; cdr3_aa: CASSPRQSHEQYF; cdr3_nt: TGTGCCAGCTCACCCCGACAGTCCCACGAGCAGTACTTC
j_call: TRBJ2-2; clone_size: NA; v_call: TRBV24-1; d_call: TRBD2; cdr3_aa: CATSDTRGVSGELFF; cdr3_nt: TGTGCCACCAGTGACACCCGGGGGGTCTCCGGGGAGCTGTTTTTT
j_call: TRBJ1-2; clone_size: few; v_call: TRBV5-1; d_call: NA; cdr3_aa: CASSLADSNGYTF; cdr3_nt: TGCGCCAGCAGCTTGGCCGACAGCAATGGCTACACCTTC
j_call: TRBJ2-3; clone_size: few; v_call: TRBV12-3/TRBV12-4; d_call: NA; cdr3_aa: CASSSGKSVRSTDTQYF; cdr3_nt: TGTGCCAGCAGTTCAGGGAAATCGGTCCGAAGCACAGATACGCAGTATTTT
j_call: TRBJ2-7; clone_size: NA; v_call: TRBV30; d_call: TRBD2; cdr3_aa: CAWRRAGGNYEQYF; cdr3_nt: TGTGCCTGGAGACGAGCGGGGGGGAACTACGAGCAGTACTTC
j_call: TRBJ2-2; clone_size: NA; v_call: TRBV11-2; d_call: NA; cdr3_aa: CASSFGGRAGELFF; cdr3_nt: TGTGCCAGCAGCTTTGGGGGGCGGGCCGGGGAGCTGTTTTTT
j_call: TRBJ1-2; clone_size: few; v_call: TRBV3-1; d_call: TRBD1; cdr3_aa: CASSQTGANGYTF; cdr3_nt: TGTGCCAGCAGCCAGACAGGGGCGAATGGCTACACCTTC
j_call: TRBJ1-5; clone_size: few; v_call: TRBV4-1; d_call: TRBD1; cdr3_aa: CASSQDGGGILHQPQHF; cdr3_nt: TGCGCCAGCAGCCAAGACGGAGGGGGCATCCTTCATCAGCCCCAGCATTTT
j_call: TRBJ2-7; clone_size: many; v_call: TRBV10-3; d_call: NA; cdr3_aa: CAIRPTGKSYEQYF; cdr3_nt: TGTGCCATAAGGCCCACAGGGAAATCTTACGAGCAGTACTTC
j_call: TRBJ1-1; clone_size: few; v_call: TRBV7-9; d_call: NA; cdr3_aa: CASSLVLGPTEAFF; cdr3_nt: TGTGCCAGCAGCTTAGTTCTTGGCCCCACTGAAGCTTTCTTT
j_call: TRBJ2-7; clone_size: NA; v_call: TRBV5-4; d_call: TRBD1; cdr3_aa: CASSRRDSSYEQYF; cdr3_nt: TGTGCCAGCAGCCGCCGGGACAGTTCCTACGAGCAGTACTTC
j_call: TRBJ2-7; clone_size: few; v_call: TRBV3-1; d_call: TRBD1; cdr3_aa: CASSPFGTGSQEQYF; cdr3_nt: TGTGCCAGCAGCCCCTTTGGGACAGGGAGCCAGGAGCAGTACTTC
j_call: TRBJ1-2; clone_size: NA; v_call: TRBV11-1; d_call: NA; cdr3_aa: CASSSPGRSYGYTF; cdr3_nt: TGTGCCAGCAGCTCCCCAGGGCGGAGCTATGGCTACACCTTC
j_call: TRBJ2-5; clone_size: many; v_call: TRBV6-1; d_call: TRBD1; cdr3_aa: CASRDRVGETQYF; cdr3_nt: TGTGCCAGCAGGGACAGGGTTGGGGAGACCCAGTACTTC
j_call: TRBJ2-5; clone_size: few; v_call: TRBV18; d_call: NA; cdr3_aa: CASSPQVRETQYF; cdr3_nt: TGTGCCAGCTCACCCCAAGTCCGGGAGACCCAGTACTTC
j_call: TRBJ1-3; clone_size: many; v_call: TRBV5-1; d_call: TRBD1; cdr3_aa: CASSRAGGISSGNTIYF; cdr3_nt: TGCGCCAGCAGTCGAGCAGGGGGCATCTCCTCTGGAAACACCATATATTTT
j_call: TRBJ2-5; clone_size: few; v_call: TRBV6-1; d_call: NA; cdr3_aa: CASSSGASQYF; cdr3_nt: TGTGCCAGCAGTTCCGGGGCCTCCCAGTACTTC
j_call: TRBJ1-1; clone_size: few; v_call: TRBV7-9; d_call: NA; cdr3_aa: CASSLRSTEAFF; cdr3_nt: TGTGCCAGCAGCTTACGAAGCACTGAAGCTTTCTTT
j_call: TRBJ1-6; clone_size: NA; v_call: TRBV5-1; d_call: NA; cdr3_aa: CASSLESQGSPLHF; cdr3_nt: TGCGCCAGCAGCTTGGAGTCACAGGGTTCACCCCTCCACTTT
j_call: TRBJ2-3; clone_size: NA; v_call: TRBV11-2; d_call: NA; cdr3_aa: CASSMSGADTQYF; cdr3_nt: TGTGCCAGCAGCATGAGCGGAGCAGATACGCAGTATTTT
j_call: TRBJ2-1; clone_size: few; v_call: TRBV7-9; d_call: TRBD2; cdr3_aa: CASSPDLGLAGGNEQFF; cdr3_nt: TGTGCCAGCAGCCCTGACCTCGGACTAGCGGGGGGCAATGAGCAGTTCTTC
j_call: TRBJ2-1; clone_size: many; v_call: TRBV5-6; d_call: NA; cdr3_aa: CASSLEVHEQFF; cdr3_nt: TGTGCCAGCAGCTTGGAGGTCCATGAGCAGTTCTTC
j_call: TRBJ1-2; clone_size: NA; v_call: TRBV25-1; d_call: TRBD1; cdr3_aa: CASSESDRSYGYTF; cdr3_nt: TGTGCCAGCAGTGAATCGGACAGGAGTTATGGCTACACCTTC
j_call: TRBJ2-5; clone_size: NA; v_call: TRBV3-1; d_call: NA; cdr3_aa: CASSQAGRTQYF; cdr3_nt: TGTGCCAGCAGCCAAGCGGGAAGGACCCAGTACTTC
j_call: TRBJ2-4; clone_size: few; v_call: TRBV12-3/TRBV12-4; d_call: NA; cdr3_aa: CASSFGGRGNIQYF; cdr3_nt: TGTGCCAGCAGTTTTGGGGGGAGAGGAAACATTCAGTACTTC
j_call: TRBJ2-3; clone_size: few; v_call: TRBV5-4; d_call: NA; cdr3_aa: CASSLWGAPTDTQYF; cdr3_nt: TGTGCCAGCAGCTTATGGGGGGCGCCGACAGATACGCAGTATTTT
j_call: TRBJ2-2; clone_size: NA; v_call: TRBV5-1; d_call: TRBD2; cdr3_aa: CASSQISGGAGELFF; cdr3_nt: TGCGCCAGCAGCCAGATAAGCGGGGGCGCCGGGGAGCTGTTTTTT
j_call: TRBJ1-1; clone_size: NA; v_call: TRBV5-1; d_call: TRBD1; cdr3_aa: CASTSGGTEAFF; cdr3_nt: TGCGCCAGCACCTCAGGGGGCACTGAAGCTTTCTTT
j_call: TRBJ1-2; clone_size: NA; v_call: TRBV5-1; d_call: NA; cdr3_aa: CASSSQGDYGYTF; cdr3_nt: TGCGCCAGCAGCTCACAGGGAGACTATGGCTACACCTTC
j_call: TRBJ2-1; clone_size: few; v_call: TRBV7-9; d_call: NA; cdr3_aa: CASSFNLAVYNEQFF; cdr3_nt: TGTGCCAGCAGCTTTAACTTAGCGGTTTACAATGAGCAGTTCTTC
j_call: TRBJ1-1; clone_size: few; v_call: TRBV20-1; d_call: NA; cdr3_aa: CSARVWDTEAFF; cdr3_nt: TGCAGTGCTAGAGTGTGGGACACTGAAGCTTTCTTT
j_call: TRBJ2-1; clone_size: few; v_call: TRBV20-1; d_call: TRBD2; cdr3_aa: CSAKTPSGGPNEQFF; cdr3_nt: TGCAGTGCTAAAACGCCCAGCGGGGGGCCCAATGAGCAGTTCTTC
j_call: TRBJ2-3; clone_size: many; v_call: TRBV20-1; d_call: TRBD2; cdr3_aa: CSARGLAGKADTQYF; cdr3_nt: TGCAGTGCTAGAGGCCTAGCGGGAAAGGCAGATACGCAGTATTTT
j_call: TRBJ1-6; clone_size: NA; v_call: TRBV2; d_call: NA; cdr3_aa: CASSEGDTYNSPLHF; cdr3_nt: TGTGCCAGCAGTGAGGGGGACACTTATAATTCACCCCTCCACTTT
j_call: TRBJ2-2; clone_size: few; v_call: TRBV2; d_call: NA; cdr3_aa: CASRTGEAGELFF; cdr3_nt: TGTGCCAGCAGGACAGGCGAGGCCGGGGAGCTGTTTTTT
j_call: TRBJ2-5; clone_size: NA; v_call: TRBV20-1; d_call: NA; cdr3_aa: CSAYGPKETQYF; cdr3_nt: TGCAGTGCTTACGGGCCGAAAGAGACCCAGTACTTC
j_call: TRBJ1-4; clone_size: few; v_call: TRBV2; d_call: NA; cdr3_aa: CASSELVGRNEKLFF; cdr3_nt: TGTGCCAGCAGTGAGTTAGTCGGCAGGAATGAAAAACTGTTTTTT
j_call: TRBJ2-7; clone_size: few; v_call: TRBV7-9; d_call: NA; cdr3_aa: CAIRDIRTDYEQYF; cdr3_nt: TGTGCCATCCGGGATATCCGAACAGACTACGAGCAGTACTTC
j_call: TRBJ1-2; clone_size: many; v_call: TRBV12-3/TRBV12-4; d_call: TRBD1; cdr3_aa: CASTVAPHRGRNYGYTF; cdr3_nt: TGTGCCAGCACCGTAGCCCCCCACAGGGGACGAAACTATGGCTACACCTTC
j_call: TRBJ1-2; clone_size: NA; v_call: TRBV12-3/TRBV12-4; d_call: NA; cdr3_aa: CASSPTWDYGYTF; cdr3_nt: TGTGCCAGCAGTCCAACTTGGGACTATGGCTACACCTTC
j_call: TRBJ2-2; clone_size: NA; v_call: TRBV3-1; d_call: TRBD1; cdr3_aa: CASSRGQGPNTGELFF; cdr3_nt: TGTGCCAGCAGCCGGGGACAGGGACCGAACACCGGGGAGCTGTTTTTT
j_call: TRBJ2-3; clone_size: NA; v_call: TRBV11-2; d_call: NA; cdr3_aa: CASSLVWGTQYF; cdr3_nt: TGTGCCAGCAGCTTAGTCTGGGGTACGCAGTATTTT
j_call: TRBJ1-1; clone_size: NA; v_call: TRBV3-1; d_call: NA; cdr3_aa: CASSQRLLGTEAFF; cdr3_nt: TGTGCCAGCAGCCAACGTCTTCTCGGGACTGAAGCTTTCTTT
j_call: TRBJ1-2; clone_size: few; v_call: TRBV29-1; d_call: TRBD1; cdr3_aa: CSTLRGLDGYTF; cdr3_nt: TGCAGCACCCTCAGGGGGCTGGATGGCTACACCTTC
j_call: TRBJ2-2; clone_size: many; v_call: TRBV12-3/TRBV12-4; d_call: TRBD2; cdr3_aa: CASSSPSGGRTGELFF; cdr3_nt: TGTGCCAGCAGTTCGCCGAGCGGGGGGCGCACCGGGGAGCTGTTTTTT
j_call: TRBJ2-1; clone_size: few; v_call: TRBV6-5; d_call: NA; cdr3_aa: CASSYSHNNNEQFF; cdr3_nt: TGTGCCAGCAGTTACTCGCATAATAACAATGAGCAGTTCTTC
j_call: TRBJ2-7; clone_size: few; v_call: TRBV10-3; d_call: TRBD1; cdr3_aa: CAISTGTAEQYF; cdr3_nt: TGTGCCATCAGTACTGGGACAGCTGAGCAGTACTTC
j_call: TRBJ1-2; clone_size: many; v_call: TRBV6-6; d_call: NA; cdr3_aa: CASSYMGGEGYTF; cdr3_nt: TGTGCCAGCAGTTACATGGGGGGCGAAGGCTACACCTTC
j_call: TRBJ2-3; clone_size: few; v_call: TRBV20-1; d_call: NA; cdr3_aa: CSASLGGATDTQYF; cdr3_nt: TGCAGTGCTAGTCTCGGGGGCGCCACAGATACGCAGTATTTT
j_call: TRBJ2-7; clone_size: NA; v_call: TRBV20-1; d_call: TRBD2; cdr3_aa: CSASGGYFRNEQYF; cdr3_nt: TGCAGTGCCAGCGGGGGGTATTTCCGGAACGAGCAGTACTTC
j_call: TRBJ2-3; clone_size: NA; v_call: TRBV11-1; d_call: NA; cdr3_aa: CASSKSLTGRSTDTQYF; cdr3_nt: TGTGCCAGCAGCAAATCCCTGACAGGTCGGAGCACAGATACGCAGTATTTT
j_call: TRBJ1-6; clone_size: few; v_call: TRBV10-1; d_call: NA; cdr3_aa: CASSPRESSPLHF; cdr3_nt: TGCGCCAGCAGCCCCAGGGAATCTTCACCCCTCCACTTT